The TCR beta chain described here comes from a study of Ad26.COV2.S vaccination and SARS-CoV-2 variants. The repertoire was sequenced with immunoSEQ multiplex PCR; TCRdb's copy has only in-frame clones and lacks some. Found here are about 400,000 clones, over 75% of them singletons; the top ten hold 1.9%. Noted treatment: roughly 19 received Ad26.COV2.S at low or high dose, single or two shots; a few received placebo; per-sample allocation not given. Following the first vaccine or placebo injection, samples were taken on day 63. CDR1 is MDHEN, CDR2 SYDVKM, per germline. The CDR3 totals 13 residues. The J segment lost 5 bases and the V segment lost 6 bases, leaving 2 bases of the junction unmatched.

The clonotype originates from a person aged 18 to 59 who received the Ad26.COV2.S COVID-19 vaccine or a placebo. The rearrangement joins TRBV28 to TRBJ1-4; TRBD1 aligns across 8 bases. The sequencing used peripheral blood, collected in a trial of Ad26.COV2.S vaccine versus placebo. The CDR3: CASSRTGNEKLFF. CDR3 nucleotides: TGTGCCAGCAGCCGGACAGGGAATGAAAAACTGTTTTTT.